These T cell receptor beta chains were read from a single sample in a study of T cell repertoires in cytomegalovirus infection. TCRdb independently ran MiXCR on the reads; one entry per CDR3 protein. The sample records about 600,000 distinct CDR3 sequences, roughly 26% being singletons. The source material was CD8+ T cells from PBMCs. The receptors derive from a human donor in good health (CMV status not recorded). Some clones in this sample may be carry-over from other donors' samples. The CDR3 runs from the conserved cysteine through the conserved F or W. The D gene is left open where the match is weak. Rows may omit the clone size; those that give it use once, few, many or a size class.

j_call,d_call,clone_size,v_call,cdr3_aa,cdr3_nt
TRBJ1-5,NA,many,TRBV7-2,CASSLGRRQPQHF,TGTGCCAGCAGTTTGGGGAGGCGTCAGCCCCAGCATTTT
TRBJ2-1,TRBD1,NA,TRBV7-9,CASSLSGTGRYEQFF,TGTGCCAGCAGCCTATCCGGGACAGGGCGCTATGAGCAGTTCTTC
TRBJ2-1,NA,NA,TRBV6-2/TRBV6-3,CASGPDLEQFF,TGTGCCAGCGGACCAGACCTCGAGCAGTTCTTC
TRBJ2-3,TRBD1,NA,TRBV23-1,CASSSTGGPSTDTQYF,TGCGCCAGCAGTTCTACAGGGGGCCCTAGCACAGATACGCAGTATTTT
TRBJ2-1,TRBD2,NA,TRBV12-3/TRBV12-4,CASSDLAGGLNEQFF,TGTGCCAGCAGTGACCTAGCGGGGGGGCTCAATGAGCAGTTCTTC
TRBJ2-3,TRBD2,many,TRBV7-2,CASSSPTSGGDTDTQYF,TGTGCCAGCAGCTCGCCGACTAGCGGGGGGGACACAGATACGCAGTATTTT
TRBJ2-1,NA,NA,TRBV4-1,CASSQDLGGNKQFF,TGCGCCAGCAGCCAAGATCTAGGGGGGAATAAGCAGTTCTTC
TRBJ2-1,TRBD1,many,TRBV25-1,CASLAAGTGVNEQFF,TGTGCCAGTCTAGCTGCCGGGACAGGCGTTAATGAGCAGTTCTTC
TRBJ1-1,NA,NA,TRBV5-6,CASSNITEAFF,TGTGCCAGCAGCAATATCACTGAAGCTTTCTTT
TRBJ2-7,NA,few,TRBV7-9,CASSLYRESSYEQYF,TGTGCCAGCAGCTTATACAGGGAGAGCTCCTACGAGCAGTACTTC
TRBJ2-1,NA,many,TRBV24-1,CATSGFLGDSINEQFF,TGTGCCACCAGTGGATTCCTGGGAGACAGTATCAATGAGCAGTTCTTC
TRBJ2-2,TRBD1,NA,TRBV5-4,CASSSGGRGLTGELFF,TGTGCCAGCAGCTCCGGCGGAAGGGGGCTGACCGGGGAGCTGTTTTTT
TRBJ2-2,NA,NA,TRBV4-1,CASSYGTYDTGELFF,TGCGCCAGCAGCTACGGGACATACGACACCGGGGAGCTGTTTTTT
TRBJ1-6,NA,few,TRBV14,CASSQDFVPKISYNSPLHF,TGTGCCAGCAGCCAAGATTTCGTACCGAAGATCTCCTATAATTCACCCCTCCACTTT
TRBJ2-1,NA,many,TRBV7-9,CASSSLERIHSYNEQFF,TGTGCCAGCAGCTCTCTTGAGAGGATACACTCCTACAATGAGCAGTTCTTC
TRBJ2-6,NA,NA,TRBV2,CAWTDSFSGANVLTF,TGTGCCTGGACAGATTCCTTCTCTGGGGCCAACGTCCTGACTTTC
TRBJ2-1,NA,many,TRBV7-6,CASSLEKEQFF,TGTGCCAGCAGCTTAGAGAAGGAGCAGTTCTTC
TRBJ1-3,NA,NA,TRBV9,CASSGQGNTIYF,TGTGCCAGCAGCGGACAGGGAAACACCATATATTTT